This record covers a single TCR beta chain. Original processing methods: Cell counts per sample came from amplifying reference gene primers. The assay was immunoSEQ multiplex PCR, and TCRdb's table has in-frame clones only and misses some. The D gene and trimming were derived from the DNA, and the V and J assignments and clone size from that table. The sample contains roughly 260,000 clones, about 88% of which appear only once. The data were obtained in a study of blood T cell repertoires in COVID-19. Study in general: Sites across the United States, Italy and Spain contributed samples from acute and convalescent COVID-19. The analysed material was cDNA or gDNA that came from T cells, B-cell-depleted T cells, or PBMCs.

CDR3 length: 21 amino acids. V shed 1 base and J 0 bases; nucleotides not matched to a gene: 19. Germline V CDR1 and CDR2: LGHNA, YSLEER. The sample consisted of peripheral blood. This sequence originates from a woman in her forties who had recovered from COVID-19. V usage is TRBV4-3 and J usage is TRBJ2-3; TRBD2 agrees at 7 bases. CDR3 in DNA: TGCGCCAGCAGCCAAGCCCCTTTTACGAGCGGGGACGGGTCTAGCACAGATACGCAGTATTTT. Its translation is CASSQAPFTSGDGSSTDTQYF.